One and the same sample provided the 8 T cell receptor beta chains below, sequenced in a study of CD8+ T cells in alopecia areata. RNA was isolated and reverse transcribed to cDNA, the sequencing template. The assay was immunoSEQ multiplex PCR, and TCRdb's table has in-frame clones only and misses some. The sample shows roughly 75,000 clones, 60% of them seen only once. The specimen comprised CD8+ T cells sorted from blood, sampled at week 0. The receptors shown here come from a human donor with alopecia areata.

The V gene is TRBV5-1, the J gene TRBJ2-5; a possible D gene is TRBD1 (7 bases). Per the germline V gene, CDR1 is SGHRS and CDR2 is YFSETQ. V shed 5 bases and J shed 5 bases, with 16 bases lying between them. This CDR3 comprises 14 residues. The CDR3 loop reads CASSVDPGGETQYF. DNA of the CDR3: TGCGCCAGCAGTGTCGATCCAGGGGGGGAGACCCAGTACTTC.

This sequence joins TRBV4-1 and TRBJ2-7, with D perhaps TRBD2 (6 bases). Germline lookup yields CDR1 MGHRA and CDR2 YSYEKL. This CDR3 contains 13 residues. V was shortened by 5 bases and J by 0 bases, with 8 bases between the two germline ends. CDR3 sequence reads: CASSGGSSYEQYF. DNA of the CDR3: TGCGCCAGCAGCGGGGGGTCCTCCTACGAGCAGTACTTC.

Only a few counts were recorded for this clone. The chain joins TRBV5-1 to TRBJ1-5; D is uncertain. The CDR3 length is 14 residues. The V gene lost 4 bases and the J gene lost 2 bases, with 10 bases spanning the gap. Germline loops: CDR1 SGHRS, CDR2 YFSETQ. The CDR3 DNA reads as TGCGCCAGCAGCCCCACTCTTGGCAATCAGCCCCAGCATTTT. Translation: CASSPTLGNQPQHF.

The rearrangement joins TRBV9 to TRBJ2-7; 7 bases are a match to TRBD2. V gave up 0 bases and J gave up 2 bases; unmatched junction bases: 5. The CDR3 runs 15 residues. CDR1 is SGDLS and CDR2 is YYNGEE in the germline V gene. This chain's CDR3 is CASSVVSGDTYEQYF. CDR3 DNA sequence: TGTGCCAGCAGCGTAGTGAGCGGGGATACCTACGAGCAGTACTTC.

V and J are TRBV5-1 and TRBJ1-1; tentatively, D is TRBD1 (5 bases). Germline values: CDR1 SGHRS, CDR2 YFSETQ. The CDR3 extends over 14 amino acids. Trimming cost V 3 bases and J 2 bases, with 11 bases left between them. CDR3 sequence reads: CASSSPRDNTEAFF. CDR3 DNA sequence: TGCGCCAGCAGCTCTCCCAGGGACAACACTGAAGCTTTCTTT.

CDR3 sequence reads: CASSAGYEQYF. DNA of the CDR3: TGTGCCAGCAGCGCCGGCTACGAGCAGTACTTC. The chain is built from TRBV9 and TRBJ2-7; D gene unclear. The V end was cut by 3 bases, the J end by 3 bases, with 4 bases between. CDR1 is SGDLS, CDR2 YYNGEE, per germline. The CDR3 spans 11 residues.

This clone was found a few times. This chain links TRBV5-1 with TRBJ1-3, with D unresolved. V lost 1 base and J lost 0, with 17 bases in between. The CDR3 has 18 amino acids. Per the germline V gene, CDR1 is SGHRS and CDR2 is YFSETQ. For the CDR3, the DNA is TGCGCCAGCAGCTTGAGGGAACACCAAATGGCCTCTGGAAACACCATATATTTT. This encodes CASSLREHQMASGNTIYF.

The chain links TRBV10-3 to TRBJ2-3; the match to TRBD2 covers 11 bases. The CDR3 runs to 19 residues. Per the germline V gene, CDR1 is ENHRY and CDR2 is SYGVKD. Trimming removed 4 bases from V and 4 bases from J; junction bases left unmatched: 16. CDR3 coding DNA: TGTGCCATCAGTGCCCTTCACCGGACTAGCGGGCCCTGGGCAGATACGCAGTATTTT. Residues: CAISALHRTSGPWADTQYF.